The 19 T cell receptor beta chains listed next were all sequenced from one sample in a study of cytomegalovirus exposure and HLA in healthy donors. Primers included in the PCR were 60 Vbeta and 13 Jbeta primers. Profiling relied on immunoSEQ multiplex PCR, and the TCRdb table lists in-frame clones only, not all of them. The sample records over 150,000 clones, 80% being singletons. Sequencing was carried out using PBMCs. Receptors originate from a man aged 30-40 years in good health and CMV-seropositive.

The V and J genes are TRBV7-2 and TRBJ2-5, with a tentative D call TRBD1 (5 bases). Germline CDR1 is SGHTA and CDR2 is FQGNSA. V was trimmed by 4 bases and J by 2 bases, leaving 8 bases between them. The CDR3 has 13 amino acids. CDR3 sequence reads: CASSSDRQETQYF. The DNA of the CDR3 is TGTGCCAGCAGCTCCGACAGACAAGAGACCCAGTACTTC.

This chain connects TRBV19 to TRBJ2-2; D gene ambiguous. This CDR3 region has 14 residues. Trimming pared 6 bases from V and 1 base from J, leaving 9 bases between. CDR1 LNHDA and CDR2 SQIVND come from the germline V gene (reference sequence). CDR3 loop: CASSQAKNTGELFF. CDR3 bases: TGTGCCAGTAGCCAGGCCAAGAACACCGGGGAGCTGTTTTTT.

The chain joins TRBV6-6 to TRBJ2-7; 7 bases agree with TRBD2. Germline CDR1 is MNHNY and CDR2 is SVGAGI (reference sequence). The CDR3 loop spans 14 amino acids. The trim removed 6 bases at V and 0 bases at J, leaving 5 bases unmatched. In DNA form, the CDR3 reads TGTGCCAGCAGGAATGGGGACTACTCCTACGAGCAGTACTTC. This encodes CASRNGDYSYEQYF.

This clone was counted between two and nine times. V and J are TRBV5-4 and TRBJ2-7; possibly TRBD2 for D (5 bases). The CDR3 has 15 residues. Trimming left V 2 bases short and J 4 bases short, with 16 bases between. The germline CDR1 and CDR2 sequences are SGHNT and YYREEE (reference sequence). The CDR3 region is CASSLGTAPGYEQYF. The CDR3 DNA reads TGTGCCAGCAGCTTAGGCACCGCTCCGGGGTACGAGCAGTACTTC.

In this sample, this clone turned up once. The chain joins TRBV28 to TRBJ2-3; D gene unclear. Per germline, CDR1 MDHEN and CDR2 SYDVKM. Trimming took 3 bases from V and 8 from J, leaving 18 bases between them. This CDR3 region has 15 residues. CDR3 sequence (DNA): TGTGCCAGCAGTTTCGCGCCCAGTAGTTCGGGTACGCAGTATTTT. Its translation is CASSFAPSSSGTQYF.

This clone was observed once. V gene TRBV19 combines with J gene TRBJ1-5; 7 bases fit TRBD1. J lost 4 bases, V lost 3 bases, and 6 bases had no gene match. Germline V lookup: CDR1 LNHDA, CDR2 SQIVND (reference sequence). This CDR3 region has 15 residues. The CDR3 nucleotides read TGTGCCAGTAGTATTGCCAGGGGGAGGAATCAGCCCCAGCATTTT. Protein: CASSIARGRNQPQHF. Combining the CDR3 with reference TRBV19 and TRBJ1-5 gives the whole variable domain DGGITQSPKYLFRKEGQNVTLSCEQNLNHDAMYWYRQDPGQGLRLIYYSQIVNDFQKGDIAEGYSVSREKKESFPLTVTSAQKNPTAFYLCASSIARGRNQPQHFGDGTRLSIL.

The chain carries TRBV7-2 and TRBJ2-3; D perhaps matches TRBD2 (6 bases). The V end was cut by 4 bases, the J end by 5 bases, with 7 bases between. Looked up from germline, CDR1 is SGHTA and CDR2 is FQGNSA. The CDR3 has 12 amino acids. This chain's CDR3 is CASSWRGDTQYF. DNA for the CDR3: TGTGCCAGCAGCTGGAGGGGAGATACGCAGTATTTT.

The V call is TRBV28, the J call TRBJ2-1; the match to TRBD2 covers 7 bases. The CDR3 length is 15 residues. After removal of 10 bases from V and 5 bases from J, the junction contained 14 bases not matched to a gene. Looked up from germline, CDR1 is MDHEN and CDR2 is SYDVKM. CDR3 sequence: CAIRLGGFGNNEQFF. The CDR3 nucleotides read TGTGCCATAAGACTCGGGGGGTTTGGGAACAATGAGCAGTTCTTC.

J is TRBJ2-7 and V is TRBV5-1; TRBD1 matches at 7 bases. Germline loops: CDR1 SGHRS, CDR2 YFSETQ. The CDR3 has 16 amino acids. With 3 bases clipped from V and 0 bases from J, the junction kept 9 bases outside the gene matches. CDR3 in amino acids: CASSSQTRQGSYEQYF. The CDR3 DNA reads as TGCGCCAGCAGCTCGCAAACCCGACAGGGCTCCTACGAGCAGTACTTC.

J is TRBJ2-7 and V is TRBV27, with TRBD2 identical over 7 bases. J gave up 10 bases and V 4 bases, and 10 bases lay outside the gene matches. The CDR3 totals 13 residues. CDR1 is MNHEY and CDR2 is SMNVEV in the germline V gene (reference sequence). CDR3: CASSSAAGALQYF. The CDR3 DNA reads TGTGCCAGCAGTTCGGCGGCGGGAGCGCTCCAGTACTTC.

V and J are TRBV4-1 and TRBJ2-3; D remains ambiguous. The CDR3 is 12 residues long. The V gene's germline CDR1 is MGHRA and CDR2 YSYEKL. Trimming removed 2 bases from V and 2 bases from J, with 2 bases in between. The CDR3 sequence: CASSQHTDTQYF. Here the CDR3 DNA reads TGCGCCAGCAGCCAACACACAGATACGCAGTATTTT.

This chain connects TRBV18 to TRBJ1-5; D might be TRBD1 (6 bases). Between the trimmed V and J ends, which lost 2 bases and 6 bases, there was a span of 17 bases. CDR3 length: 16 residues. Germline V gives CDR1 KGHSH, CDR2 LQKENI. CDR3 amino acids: CASSPARAGVSQPQHF. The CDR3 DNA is TGTGCCAGCTCACCAGCCCGGGCAGGGGTTTCTCAGCCCCAGCATTTT.

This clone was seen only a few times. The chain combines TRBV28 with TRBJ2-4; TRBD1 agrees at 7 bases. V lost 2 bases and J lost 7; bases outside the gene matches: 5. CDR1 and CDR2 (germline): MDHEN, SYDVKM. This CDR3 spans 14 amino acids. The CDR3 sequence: CASSLNPTGNIQYF. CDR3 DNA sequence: TGTGCCAGCAGTTTAAATCCGACAGGGAACATTCAGTACTTC.

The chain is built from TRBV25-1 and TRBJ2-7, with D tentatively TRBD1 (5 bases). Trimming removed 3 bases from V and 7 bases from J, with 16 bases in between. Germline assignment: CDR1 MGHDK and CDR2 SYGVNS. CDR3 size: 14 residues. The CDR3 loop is CASSDSQGVGEQYF. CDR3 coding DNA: TGTGCCAGCAGTGATAGTCAGGGCGTGGGAGAGCAGTACTTC.

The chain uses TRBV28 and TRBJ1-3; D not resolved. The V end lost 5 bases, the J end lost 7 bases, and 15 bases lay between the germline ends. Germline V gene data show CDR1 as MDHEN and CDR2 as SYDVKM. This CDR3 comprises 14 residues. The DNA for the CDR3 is TGTGCCAGCAGTACCCCGACCGCCGGGAACACCATATATTTT. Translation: CASSTPTAGNTIYF. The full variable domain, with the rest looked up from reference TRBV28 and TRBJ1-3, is DVKVTQSSRYLVKRTGEKVFLECVQDMDHENMFWYRQDPGLGLRLIYFSYDVKMKEKGDIPEGYSVSREKKERFSLILESASTNQTSMYLCASSTPTAGNTIYFGEGSWLTVV.

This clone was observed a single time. The chain's CDR3 is CASSAQNSNQPQHF. Here the CDR3 DNA reads TGTGCCAGTAGTGCCCAGAATAGCAATCAGCCCCAGCATTTT. The gene calls are TRBV19 and TRBJ1-5; D is unclear. V lost 5 bases, J lost 0 bases, and 8 bases lay in between. This CDR3 region has 14 residues. Germline V gives CDR1 LNHDA, CDR2 SQIVND (reference sequence).

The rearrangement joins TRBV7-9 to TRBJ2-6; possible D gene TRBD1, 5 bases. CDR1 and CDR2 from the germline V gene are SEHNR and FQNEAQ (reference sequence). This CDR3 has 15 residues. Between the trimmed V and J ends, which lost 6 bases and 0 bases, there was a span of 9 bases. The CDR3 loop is CASRTAYSGANVLTF. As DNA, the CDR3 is TGTGCCAGCAGGACAGCTTACTCTGGGGCCAACGTCCTGACTTTC.

The CDR3 bases are TGTGCCAGCAGTTCCGGACTAGCACCCTACGAGCAGTACTTC. Translation: CASSSGLAPYEQYF. The chain is built from TRBV2 and TRBJ2-7; 8 nucleotides match TRBD2. Per germline, CDR1 SNHLY and CDR2 FYNNEI. Trimming at V came to 5 bases and at J to 2 bases, leaving 5 bases not matched to a gene. The CDR3 length is 14 residues.

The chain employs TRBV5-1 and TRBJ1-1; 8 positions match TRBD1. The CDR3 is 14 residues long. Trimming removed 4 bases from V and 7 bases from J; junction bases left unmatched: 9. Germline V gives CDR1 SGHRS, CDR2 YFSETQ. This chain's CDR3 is CASSASGGRGEAFF. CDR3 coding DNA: TGCGCCAGCAGCGCCTCAGGGGGCAGGGGTGAAGCTTTCTTT.